These 25 T cell receptor beta chains were all obtained from the same sample, sequenced in a study of CXCR3-negative and CXCR3-positive naive CD8 T cells (dated by TCRdb to the late 2010s). Sequenced using a NextSeq 550. The Human TCR Profiling Kit (MiLaboratory) was used to make UMI-labeled 5' RACE TRB cDNA libraries. TCRdb reanalyzed the reads, keeping one entry per CDR3 protein sequence and omitting DNA. The table for this sample records approximately 100,000 distinct CDR3 sequences. 1.5% to 2% of the sample belongs to the ten largest clones. Specimen: naive CXCR3- CD8+ T cells from blood. The intended sense of this specimen's cell subset or site label: CD45RO-CCR7+CD27+CD95- naive CD8+ T cells lacking CXCR3 (TNR3-). The receptors shown here come from a human donor in good health. Some clones in this sample may be carry-over from other donors' samples.

The chain recombines TRBV27 with TRBJ2-7; the D call of TRBD1 rests on TCRdb alone, since no DNA is present to check it. The CDR3 runs to 15 residues. From germline, CDR1 is MNHEY and CDR2 SMNVEV (reference sequence). This CDR3 is CASSLRGGAAYEQYF.

The CDR3 reads CASSYLSNTEAFF. The V gene is TRBV6-2 or TRBV6-3, the J gene TRBJ1-1. The CDR3 is 13 residues long. Germline V gene sequence: CDR1 MNHEY, CDR2 SVGEGT.

V is TRBV7-9 and J is TRBJ2-3. Germline V CDR1 and CDR2: SEHNR, FQNEAQ (reference sequence). This CDR3 contains 17 residues. The CDR3: CASSLEGYGISTDTQYF. Based on the CDR3 plus reference TRBV7-9 and TRBJ2-3, the full variable domain is DTGVSQNPRHKITKRGQNVTFRCDPISEHNRLYWYRQTLGQGPEFLTYFQNEAQLEKSRLLSDRFSAERPKGSFSTLEIQRTEQGDSAMYLCASSLEGYGISTDTQYFGPGTRLTVL.

This rearrangement joins TRBV7-9 to TRBJ2-5; there is no DNA to check the TCRdb D call of TRBD1. The CDR3 totals 15 residues. Germline-derived CDR1 and CDR2 are SEHNR and FQNEAQ (reference sequence). CDR3 residues: CASSLGTEHQETQYF.

The chain couples TRBV29-1 to TRBJ2-3; TCRdb's D call of TRBD1 is untestable without DNA. Germline values: CDR1 SQVTM, CDR2 ANQGSEA. The CDR3 contains 14 residues. The CDR3 sequence is CSVEEGQRADTQYF.

The chain recombines TRBV29-1 with TRBJ2-3; checking the TCRdb D call of TRBD2 is not possible without DNA. Germline lookup yields CDR1 SQVTM and CDR2 ANQGSEA. This CDR3 spans 14 amino acids. The CDR3: CSVGGTSSTDTQYF.

CDR3 in amino acids: CSATRTRGGTDTQYF. The rearrangement uses TRBV20-1 and TRBJ2-3; absent DNA, TCRdb's TRBD2 call cannot be checked. The CDR3 has 15 residues. Per germline, CDR1 DFQATT and CDR2 SNEGSKA (reference sequence).

V and J are TRBV14 and TRBJ1-3; TCRdb returns TRBD1, unconfirmable since there is no DNA. The length of the CDR3 is 16 residues. CDR1 is SGHDN and CDR2 is FVKESK in the germline V gene. CDR3 protein: CASSQETGGPGNTIYF.

The V and J genes are TRBV10-3 and TRBJ2-3. This CDR3 has 16 residues. CDR1 and CDR2 from the germline V gene are ENHRY and SYGVKD. CDR3 in amino acids: CAISESTSLATDTQYF.

The V call is TRBV18, the J call TRBJ2-3. Germline CDR1 is KGHSH and CDR2 is LQKENI. The CDR3 totals 14 residues. The CDR3 spells CASTITGGTDTQYF.

V usage is TRBV14 and J usage is TRBJ2-1; without DNA, the TCRdb call of TRBD2 cannot be checked. The length of the CDR3 is 18 residues. Germline assignment: CDR1 SGHDN and CDR2 FVKESK. The CDR3 loop is CASSQDRVVTSGINEQFF.

The V call is TRBV20-1, the J call TRBJ2-7; TCRdb lists TRBD1, though no DNA is available to test this call. Looked up from germline, CDR1 is DFQATT and CDR2 is SNEGSKA (reference sequence). CDR3 size: 13 residues. This chain's CDR3 is CSARGPTLHEQYF.

The chain recombines TRBV20-1 with TRBJ2-5; the D call from TCRdb, TRBD1, cannot be confirmed without DNA. Germline CDR1 and CDR2: DFQATT and SNEGSKA (reference sequence). The CDR3 contains 14 residues. Here the CDR3 reads CSARTGQSLETQYF.

The gene calls are TRBV5-5 and TRBJ2-4; as DNA is missing, the TRBD1 call by TCRdb cannot be tested. CDR1 and CDR2 (germline): SGHKS, YYEKEE (reference sequence). The CDR3 length is 14 residues. CDR3 region: CASSPGTPKDIQYF. Full variable domain (outside the CDR3, taken from reference TRBV5-5 and TRBJ2-4): DAGVTQSPTHLIKTRGQQVTLRCSPISGHKSVSWYQQVLGQGPQFIFQYYEKEERGRGNFPDRFSARQFPNYSSELNVNALLLGDSALYLCASSPGTPKDIQYFGAGTRLSVL.

The V and J genes are TRBV7-6 and TRBJ2-7; TCRdb names TRBD1, which stays unverified in the absence of DNA. The germline gives CDR1 SGHVS, CDR2 FNYEAQ. This CDR3 is 17 amino acids long. CDR3 amino acids: CASSLGGGPGQPYEQYF.

This chain links TRBV4-1 with TRBJ2-2. The CDR3 has 16 residues. Germline values: CDR1 MGHRA, CDR2 YSYEKL. CDR3: CASSQDRVTNTGELFF.

The chain employs TRBV6-6 and TRBJ2-1; no DNA is available, so the TRBD1 call from TCRdb remains unchecked. The CDR3 loop spans 14 amino acids. CDR1 MNHNY and CDR2 SVGAGI come from the germline V gene (reference sequence). The CDR3: CASSTRQGNNEQFF.

The J gene is TRBJ2-1, the V gene TRBV7-8; the D call from TCRdb, TRBD2, cannot be confirmed without DNA. Germline V gene data show CDR1 as SGHVS and CDR2 as FQNEAQ. The CDR3 has 15 residues. The CDR3 loop reads CASSRTSGGIDEQFF.

J is TRBJ2-1 and V is TRBV5-1; with no DNA, the TCRdb D assignment of TRBD1 cannot be verified. Germline loops: CDR1 SGHRS, CDR2 YFSETQ. The CDR3 has 13 amino acids. CDR3 loop: CASSLGGKNEQFF. The full variable domain, rest sourced from reference TRBV5-1 and TRBJ2-1, is KAGVTQTPRYLIKTRGQQVTLSCSPISGHRSVSWYQQTPGQGLQFLFEYFSETQRNKGNFPGRFSGRQFSNSRSEMNVSTLELGDSALYLCASSLGGKNEQFFGPGTRLTVL.

The chain joins TRBV2 to TRBJ2-7; TCRdb's D gene call, TRBD1, goes unchecked for lack of DNA. The germline gives CDR1 SNHLY, CDR2 FYNNEI. This CDR3 is built from 15 residues. The CDR3: CASSDDRGSIYEQYF.

This chain links TRBV9 with TRBJ2-7. This CDR3 has 14 amino acids. Germline CDR1 is SGDLS and CDR2 is YYNGEE. The CDR3 sequence is CASSVEGRSYEQYF.

The chain employs TRBV12-3 or TRBV12-4 and TRBJ2-7. CDR3 length: 14 amino acids. The CDR3 sequence is CASSFSLAPYEQYF.

V gene TRBV29-1 combines with J gene TRBJ2-1; the D call of TRBD2 rests on TCRdb alone, since no DNA is present to check it. Germline V gene lookup returns CDR1 SQVTM and CDR2 ANQGSEA. The CDR3 length is 16 residues. CDR3 loop: CSVEDGRARLYNEQFF.

V and J are TRBV27 and TRBJ1-5. The length of the CDR3 is 18 residues. Germline assignment: CDR1 MNHEY and CDR2 SMNVEV (reference sequence). CDR3: CTSSSSGSRQGRLQPQHF.

The chain has TRBV21-1 and TRBJ2-7; TCRdb outputs TRBD1, but without DNA this stays unchecked. TRBV21-1 is listed as a pseudogene. This CDR3 contains 17 residues. The chain's CDR3 is CASSKPLRQGNFYEQYF.